This T cell receptor (beta chain) came from a study of T-cell reconstitution after alpha-beta-depleted transplantation in children (dated by TCRdb to the mid-2010s). Regarding the research as a whole: Using TCR repertoire profiling, the study quantitatively followed how T-cell immune reconstitution unfolded in children after TCRalphabeta/CD19-depleted allogeneic hematopoietic cell transplantation.

Broader findings and caveats from the paper: Over the following months the frequencies of hyperexpanded clones went down, and after one year T-cell counts and TCRbeta diversity were mostly credited to newly produced T cells. Apparently early alphabetaT-cell count recovery about two months after transplant reportedly relied on only several hundred rapidly expanded clones derived from non-depleted graft cells. In some patients, the high TCRbeta diversity seen at day 60 was put down to recipient T cells and intrathymic progenitors that had survived conditioning.

With respect to this clonotype: The antigen this receptor binds is unknown. No much larger clone is present one base from it, and per-base qualities are unavailable.

Libraries were prepared through PCR. Sequencing was performed on an Illumina HiSeq 2500. Molecular barcoding was employed in the preparation of TCR libraries, with unique molecular identifiers being used to normalize TCRbeta repertoire quantification. TCRdb cleaned the public reads at Q25 with fastp, built clones with MiXCR and kept in-frame beta chains. All rows with the same CDR3 protein become a single entry with the most common DNA and genes. This sample holds 440,000 or so distinct CDR3 sequences; 43% were observed only once. Jointly, the top ten make up about 30% of the sample. What the treatment or condition label conveys for this sample: allogeneic hematopoietic cell transplantation with graft depleted of TCRalphabeta T cells and CD19 B cells. TCRalphabeta/CD19-depleted allogeneic hematopoietic cell grafts were given to the transplant recipients, all of whom were children. There are 13 amino acids in the CDR3, from cysteine to phenylalanine inclusive. Kept here is only the CDR3 DNA, which spans 39 bases and is read in frame from base 1. From V the trimming removes 4 bases and from J it removes 4 bases, while the gene matches leave 3 bases of the junction unaccounted for. According to the germline V gene, CDR1 reads SQVTM and CDR2 reads ANQGSEA.

Sequencing used PBMCs, obtained before TCRalphabeta/CD19-depleted stem cell transplant. The receptor was derived from a girl aged 2 to 10 with aplastic anemia, due to receive a stem cell transplant. The V gene is TRBV29-1 and the J gene is TRBJ2-1, and TRBD2 aligns with 8 junction nucleotides. The bases read TGCAGCGTTGTCGGGAGGGATTACAATGAGCAGTTCTTC. This encodes CSVVGRDYNEQFF.